Below, 27 T cell receptor beta chains from the same sample are listed, as sequenced in a study of spatial heterogeneity in lung cancer. Time point here: sample taken at primary tumor resection. TCRdb fed the 5' RACE reads into MiXCR, producing one record per CDR3 protein. The table lists tens of thousands of distinct CDR3 sequences, about 7.2% of them singletons. The source material was PBMCs, sampled at surgery. These receptors all come from a male donor with early-stage non-small cell lung cancer.

This clonotype was detected ten times or more. The J gene is TRBJ2-2, the V gene TRBV19; D gene ambiguous. The CDR3 sequence is 13 residues long. Germline values: CDR1 LNHDA, CDR2 SQIVND (reference sequence). Deletions cut 2 bases from V and 7 bases from J, with 8 bases between. The CDR3 region has the DNA TGTGCCAGTAGTATATCTCTTGGCGGGGAGCTGTTTTTT. Translated: CASSISLGGELFF.

The V and J genes are TRBV2 and TRBJ2-7; TRBD2 might be the D (5 bases). The CDR3 has 12 amino acids. In germline, CDR1 is SNHLY, CDR2 FYNNEI. V shed 8 bases and J shed 6 bases, with 14 bases lying between them. CDR3 coding DNA: TGTGCCAGCTCCTCGGAGGTCGTCGAGCAGTACTTC. Its protein is CASSSEVVEQYF.

This clonotype was seen repeatedly, ten times or more. The chain combines TRBV5-1 with TRBJ2-7; D is possibly TRBD1 (5 bases). The CDR3 loop spans 13 amino acids. Germline CDR1 and CDR2: SGHRS and YFSETQ. The V end was cut by 5 bases, the J end by 1 base, with 10 bases between. The CDR3 reads CASRETVSYEQYF. CDR3 in DNA: TGCGCCAGCAGAGAGACAGTATCCTACGAGCAGTACTTC. Full variable domain (rest looked up from reference TRBV5-1 and TRBJ2-7): KAGVTQTPRYLIKTRGQQVTLSCSPISGHRSVSWYQQTPGQGLQFLFEYFSETQRNKGNFPGRFSGRQFSNSRSEMNVSTLELGDSALYLCASRETVSYEQYFGPGTRLTVT.

This clonotype was seen more than once but under ten times. The rearrangement links TRBV19 to TRBJ2-2; D unclear. The V end was cut by 3 bases, the J end by 6 bases, with 8 bases between. CDR3 size: 13 residues. The germline V gene has CDR1 LNHDA and CDR2 SQIVND (reference sequence). DNA for the CDR3: TGTGCCAGTAGTATCCCGGGCTCCGGGGAGCTGTTTTTT. Translating it yields CASSIPGSGELFF.

Ten or more counts support this clonotype. The chain has TRBV12-3 or TRBV12-4 and TRBJ1-4; 7 bases map to TRBD1. The CDR3 runs 17 residues. The V gene end was trimmed by 3 bases and the J gene end by 0 bases; junction bases not matched to a gene: 7. Here the CDR3 DNA reads TGTGCCAGCAGTTTTTTGCGCGGGACAGCAACTAATGAAAAACTGTTTTTT. Translation: CASSFLRGTATNEKLFF.

This clonotype was detected only once. The chain is built from TRBV12-3 or TRBV12-4 and TRBJ1-5, with 8 bases lining up with TRBD1. CDR3 size: 14 residues. J gave up 2 bases and V 3 bases, and 0 bases lay outside the gene matches. This chain's CDR3 is CASSLTGGNQPQHF. In DNA form, the CDR3 reads TGTGCCAGCAGTTTGACAGGGGGCAATCAGCCCCAGCATTTT.

This clonotype was observed at least ten times. V gene TRBV20-1 combines with J gene TRBJ1-3; a weak D match, TRBD1 (6 bases). The germline gives CDR1 DFQATT, CDR2 SNEGSKA (reference sequence). CDR3 length: 14 amino acids. Between the trimmed V and J ends, which lost 5 bases and 2 bases, there was a span of 13 bases. CDR3 amino acids: CSAETGTTGNTIYF. In nucleotides, the CDR3 is TGCAGTGCTGAGACAGGAACAACTGGAAACACCATATATTTT.

This clonotype was counted ten times or more. The V gene is TRBV10-2, the J gene TRBJ1-2; 9 bases map to TRBD1. V was pared by 2 bases and J by 8 bases, with 6 bases of the junction left unmatched. The CDR3 is made up of 14 amino acids. Germline V gene sequence: CDR1 WSHSY, CDR2 SAAADI. CDR3 loop: CASSEMGQGTGYTF. For the CDR3, the DNA is TGCGCCAGCAGTGAGATGGGACAGGGAACCGGCTACACCTTC.

Many counts were recorded for this clonotype. The V gene is TRBV10-3, the J gene TRBJ1-3; the D is unclear. CDR1 ENHRY and CDR2 SYGVKD come from the germline V gene. With 5 bases removed from V and 0 bases from J, the gap between germline ends came to 8 bases. This CDR3 has 14 amino acids. CDR3 residues: CAISIRSSGNTIYF. CDR3 bases: TGTGCCATCAGTATACGTAGCTCTGGAAACACCATATATTTT.

This clonotype was seen at least ten times. V and J are TRBV5-1 and TRBJ1-2, with 8 bases matching TRBD1. This CDR3 is built from 14 residues. The germline V gene has CDR1 SGHRS and CDR2 YFSETQ. With V trimmed by 4 bases and J by 4 bases, 6 bases remained unmatched. Written as DNA, the CDR3 is TGCGCCAGCAGCGTGGGACAGGCCCTCTATGGCTACACCTTC. Its protein is CASSVGQALYGYTF. The variable domain in full, with the rest retrieved from reference TRBV5-1 and TRBJ1-2, is KAGVTQTPRYLIKTRGQQVTLSCSPISGHRSVSWYQQTPGQGLQFLFEYFSETQRNKGNFPGRFSGRQFSNSRSEMNVSTLELGDSALYLCASSVGQALYGYTFGSGTRLTVV.

The table lists this clonotype with a few counts. This sequence joins TRBV28 and TRBJ2-7; D unclear. Trimming cost V 7 bases and J 4 bases, with 20 bases left between them. CDR3 length: 15 residues. Germline V gene lookup returns CDR1 MDHEN and CDR2 SYDVKM. In DNA form, the CDR3 reads TGTGCCAGCACGGTTAGCCCCGGGCTTTCGTACGAGCAGTACTTC. Its translation: CASTVSPGLSYEQYF.

Sample share makes this clonotype medium-sized. Written as DNA, the CDR3 is TGTGCCAGCAGCCAAGATCAGGGCGGGGCTAAGTACTTC. It yields the protein CASSQDQGGAKYF. This chain joins TRBV14 and TRBJ2-7, with TRBD2 as a possible D gene (6 bases). CDR1 is SGHDN and CDR2 is FVKESK in the germline V gene. This CDR3 has 13 residues. V was trimmed by 0 bases and J by 11 bases, leaving 14 bases between them.

The chain couples TRBV20-1 to TRBJ1-2, with 8 bases fitting TRBD1. Trimming at V came to 3 bases and at J to 4 bases, leaving 4 bases not matched to a gene. There are 13 residues in the CDR3. Germline CDR1 and CDR2: DFQATT and SNEGSKA (reference sequence). The CDR3 nucleotides read TGCAGTGCTAGGGGACAGGCCAGCTATGGCTACACCTTC. It yields the protein CSARGQASYGYTF.

This clonotype was counted only a few times. The chain combines TRBV25-1 with TRBJ2-7; 11 bases align to TRBD1. V trimming: 1 base; J trimming: 1 base; junction bases outside the gene matches: 9. CDR1 and CDR2 (germline): MGHDK, SYGVNS. The CDR3 contains 18 residues. The CDR3 region has the DNA TGTGCCAGCAGTGAATCGGGACAGGGGGAGAAGGGATCCTACGAGCAGTACTTC. Translated, it gives CASSESGQGEKGSYEQYF.

DNA of the CDR3: TGTGCCAGCGGGGTCTCCAATGAGCAGTTCTTC. It codes for CASGVSNEQFF. This chain connects TRBV2 to TRBJ2-1; no clear D gene. The CDR3 spans 11 residues. V was pared by 8 bases and J by 6 bases, with 8 bases between. Germline assignment: CDR1 SNHLY and CDR2 FYNNEI.

The chain couples TRBV7-2 to TRBJ2-1, with 14 bases matching TRBD2. CDR3 length: 16 residues. Germline V gene lookup returns CDR1 SGHTA and CDR2 FQGNSA. V lost 4 bases and J lost 7; bases outside the gene matches: 6. CDR3 region: CASSWRLAGGLNEQFF. In nucleotides, the CDR3 is TGTGCCAGCAGCTGGAGACTAGCGGGGGGGCTAAATGAGCAGTTCTTC.

This clonotype occurred many times. This chain uses TRBV6-6 with TRBJ2-3, with 10 bases aligning to TRBD2. The V and J ends lost 8 bases and 1 base, in that order; junction bases with no gene match: 3. The CDR3 spans 14 residues. The germline gives CDR1 MNHNY, CDR2 SVGAGI (reference sequence). The CDR3 DNA reads TGTGCCAGCTTCACTAGCGGGGGCACAGATACGCAGTATTTT. It translates to CASFTSGGTDTQYF.

This clonotype was seen ten or more times. The chain uses TRBV12-3 or TRBV12-4 and TRBJ2-5, with 10 bases identical to TRBD2. The CDR3 runs 14 residues. J gave up 1 base and V 6 bases, and 2 bases lay outside the gene matches. DNA for the CDR3: TGTGCCAGCAGGAAGCGGGAGGGCCAAGAGACCCAGTACTTC. It yields the protein CASRKREGQETQYF.

This clonotype was detected only a few times. This sequence joins TRBV20-1 and TRBJ2-2, with D perhaps TRBD1 or TRBD2 (5 bases each). The CDR3 totals 15 residues. V dropped 1 base and J dropped 0 bases, with 9 bases sitting between them. Germline CDR1 reads DFQATT; CDR2 reads SNEGSKA (reference sequence). This CDR3 is CSARAGTANTGELFF. Written as DNA, the CDR3 is TGCAGTGCTAGAGCTGGGACGGCGAACACCGGGGAGCTGTTTTTT.

This clonotype was recorded many times. The rearrangement joins TRBV7-8 to TRBJ2-1; 7 positions agree with TRBD1. Losses at the gene ends were 4 bases for V and 12 bases for J; bases not matched to a gene: 6. From germline, CDR1 is SGHVS and CDR2 FQNEAQ. The CDR3 loop spans 12 amino acids. In nucleotides, the CDR3 is TGTGCCAGCAGCTCCCGAGCAGGGGGGCAGTTCTTC. It yields the protein CASSSRAGGQFF.

This clonotype was detected only a few times. The genes are TRBV4-1 and TRBJ1-2; D possibly corresponds to TRBD1 (5 bases). Germline V lookup: CDR1 MGHRA, CDR2 YSYEKL. The CDR3 runs 15 residues. Trimming stripped 2 bases from V and 4 bases from J, with 14 bases between. The CDR3 DNA sequence: TGCGCCAGCAGCCAACCTACTACAGGTCGCTATGGCTACACCTTC. Protein: CASSQPTTGRYGYTF.

There are a few counts of this clonotype. The chain couples TRBV12-3 or TRBV12-4 to TRBJ2-2, with unresolved D. The CDR3 contains 13 residues. V lost 7 bases and J 4 bases, leaving 10 bases between the germline ends. DNA of the CDR3: TGTGCCAGCAATTTCGGATTCACCGGGGAGCTGTTTTTT. This gives the protein CASNFGFTGELFF.

The V gene is TRBV5-1, the J gene TRBJ2-7; tentative D call: TRBD1 (6 bases). CDR1 and CDR2 (germline): SGHRS, YFSETQ. This CDR3 has 14 residues. V dropped 0 bases and J dropped 0 bases, with 7 bases sitting between them. The CDR3 DNA reads as TGCGCCAGCAGCTTGGGACAGGTCTCCTACGAGCAGTACTTC. It is translated as CASSLGQVSYEQYF.

This clonotype was picked up many times. V and J are TRBV20-1 and TRBJ1-5; no definite D call. Between the trimmed V and J ends, which lost 1 base and 1 base, there was a span of 11 bases. The CDR3 spans 15 residues. The V gene's germline CDR1 is DFQATT and CDR2 SNEGSKA (reference sequence). In DNA form, the CDR3 reads TGCAGTGCTAGAGGGCTGGGAAGGAGCAATCAGCCCCAGCATTTT. As protein: CSARGLGRSNQPQHF.

The sample holds many counts of this clonotype. The rearrangement uses TRBV4-1 and TRBJ1-4; no reliable D call. CDR1 and CDR2 from the germline V gene are MGHRA and YSYEKL. With 0 bases removed from V and 3 bases from J, the gap between germline ends came to 11 bases. The CDR3 runs 16 residues. In nucleotides, the CDR3 is TGCGCCAGCAGCCAAGATCCGTCAGTCCCTAATGAAAAACTGTTTTTT. Amino acid sequence: CASSQDPSVPNEKLFF.

The rearrangement links TRBV28 to TRBJ1-5; D gene ambiguous. V was cut by 6 bases and J by 6 bases, with 12 bases left in between. Per germline, CDR1 MDHEN and CDR2 SYDVKM. The CDR3 is made up of 13 amino acids. CDR3 region: CASRDPPGQPQHF. CDR3 in DNA: TGTGCCAGCAGGGACCCCCCGGGTCAGCCCCAGCATTTT.

There are a few counts of this clonotype. This chain joins TRBV2 and TRBJ1-3; possible D gene TRBD1, 6 bases. V lost 3 bases, J lost 0 bases, and 9 bases lay in between. The CDR3 consists of 15 residues. The germline CDR1 and CDR2 sequences are SNHLY and FYNNEI. The CDR3 sequence: CASSEDRVSGNTIYF. The CDR3, as DNA: TGTGCCAGCAGTGAGGACAGAGTCTCTGGAAACACCATATATTTT. The full variable domain, rest sourced from reference TRBV2 and TRBJ1-3, is EPEVTQTPSHQVTQMGQEVILRCVPISNHLYFYWYRQILGQKVEFLVSFYNNEISEKSEIFDDQFSVERPDGSNFTLKIRSTKLEDSAMYFCASSEDRVSGNTIYFGEGSWLTVV.